A selection of T cell receptor beta chains follows, all from one sample in a study of regulatory and conventional T cells in RAG deficiency. The protocol was immunoSEQ multiplex PCR, while the TCRdb copy is restricted to in-frame clones and leaves out a portion. The data contain roughly 30,000 clones, 90% to 95% of them singletons. The same sample was also studied in work on regulatory T cells.

The specimen sequenced was Tregs sorted from blood. The source is a human donor in good health. Each CDR3 is given with its conserved first and last residue. The D gene is left open where the match is weak. The size of a clone is reported for some rows only, either as once, few or many, or as a class for expanded clones.

J gene: TRBJ1-1; clone size: .; D gene: .; V gene: TRBV6-5; CDR3 protein: CASSSDRGRNTEAFF; CDR3 DNA: TGTGCCAGCAGTTCCGACCGGGGGAGGAATACTGAAGCTTTCTTT
J gene: TRBJ1-1; clone size: .; D gene: .; V gene: TRBV7-3; CDR3 protein: CASSFHPNTEAFF; CDR3 DNA: TGTGCCAGCAGCTTTCACCCGAACACTGAAGCTTTCTTT
J gene: TRBJ2-1; clone size: .; D gene: .; V gene: TRBV7-2; CDR3 protein: CASSTKGGGTATANEQFF; CDR3 DNA: TGTGCCAGCAGCACCAAAGGGGGGGGGACAGCCACCGCAAATGAGCAGTTCTTC
J gene: TRBJ1-4; clone size: once; D gene: TRBD1; V gene: TRBV5-1; CDR3 protein: CASSSYPTQDRGKINEKLFF; CDR3 DNA: TGCGCCAGCAGCTCCTACCCCACCCAGGACAGGGGTAAGATAAATGAAAAACTGTTTTTT
J gene: TRBJ1-1; clone size: .; D gene: .; V gene: TRBV5-5; CDR3 protein: CASSLAGQVNTEAFF; CDR3 DNA: TGTGCCAGCAGCTTGGCCGGGCAGGTGAACACTGAAGCTTTCTTT
J gene: TRBJ1-1; clone size: .; D gene: TRBD1; V gene: TRBV2; CDR3 protein: CASRPQGTNTEAFF; CDR3 DNA: TGTGCCAGCAGGCCACAGGGGACGAACACTGAAGCTTTCTTT
J gene: TRBJ2-7; clone size: .; D gene: .; V gene: TRBV5-6; CDR3 protein: CASSLISHGGYEQYF; CDR3 DNA: TGTGCCAGCAGCTTGATATCACATGGCGGGTACGAGCAGTACTTC
J gene: TRBJ2-3; clone size: .; D gene: .; V gene: TRBV6-5; CDR3 protein: CASRTLQASTDTQYF; CDR3 DNA: TGTGCCAGCAGAACATTACAGGCTAGCACAGATACGCAGTATTTT
J gene: TRBJ2-5; clone size: .; D gene: .; V gene: TRBV5-4; CDR3 protein: CASSPQGETQYF; CDR3 DNA: TGTGCCAGCAGCCCTCAGGGAGAGACCCAGTACTTC
J gene: TRBJ1-6; clone size: .; D gene: .; V gene: TRBV5-4; CDR3 protein: CASSFGGPKGSPLHF; CDR3 DNA: TGTGCCAGCAGCTTTGGGGGCCCCAAAGGGTCACCCCTCCACTTT
J gene: TRBJ2-3; clone size: .; D gene: .; V gene: TRBV7-8; CDR3 protein: CAGGTDTQYF; CDR3 DNA: TGTGCGGGGGGCACAGATACGCAGTATTTT
J gene: TRBJ1-6; clone size: .; D gene: .; V gene: TRBV10-2; CDR3 protein: CASSESQGPNSPLHF; CDR3 DNA: TGCGCCAGCAGTGAGTCTCAGGGACCTAATTCACCCCTCCACTTT
J gene: TRBJ2-6; clone size: .; D gene: .; V gene: TRBV2; CDR3 protein: CASSELRGFSSGANVLTF; CDR3 DNA: TGTGCCAGCAGCGAGCTTAGGGGATTTAGCTCTGGGGCCAACGTCCTGACTTTC
J gene: TRBJ1-5; clone size: .; D gene: .; V gene: TRBV14; CDR3 protein: CASSQGIRGPQHF; CDR3 DNA: TGTGCCAGCAGCCAAGGAATTCGAGGGCCCCAGCATTTT
J gene: TRBJ2-7; clone size: .; D gene: TRBD1; V gene: TRBV11-2; CDR3 protein: CASRTGGSYEQYF; CDR3 DNA: TGTGCCAGCAGGACAGGGGGCTCCTACGAGCAGTACTTC
J gene: TRBJ1-2; clone size: .; D gene: .; V gene: TRBV6-6; CDR3 protein: CASSYSWTPEYGYTF; CDR3 DNA: TGTGCCAGCAGTTACTCATGGACTCCGGAATATGGCTACACCTTC
J gene: TRBJ2-3; clone size: .; D gene: TRBD2; V gene: TRBV2; CDR3 protein: CASSEGLAGDTQYF; CDR3 DNA: TGTGCCAGCAGTGAGGGACTAGCGGGAGATACGCAGTATTTT
J gene: TRBJ2-7; clone size: once; D gene: .; V gene: TRBV5-4; CDR3 protein: CASSPAPPVYEQYF; CDR3 DNA: TGTGCCAGCAGCCCCGCACCACCGGTCTACGAGCAGTACTTC